This TCR beta chain was profiled in a study of T cells in Graves' hyperthyroidism and ophthalmopathy. TCR beta CDR3 regions were amplified from RNA transcripts. First-round RT-PCR with HTBI primers amplified the TCR CDR3 region. TCRdb ran MiXCR on the multiplex PCR reads and lists one entry per CDR3 protein. The sample has 750,000 to 950,000 distinct CDR3 sequences; about two fifths are singletons. Germline loops: CDR1 SGHNT, CDR2 YYREEE (reference sequence). This CDR3 region has 12 residues. The V and J ends lost 10 bases and 1 base respectively, with 11 bases between them. This chain joins TRBV5-4 and TRBJ1-1; no clear D. The specimen sequenced was blood. This receptor was identified in a young man with Graves' hyperthyroidism. CDR3 sequence: CAGQAENTEAFF. CDR3 bases: TGTGCCGGCCAAGCAGAGAACACTGAAGCTTTCTTT.